This TCR beta chain emerged from a study of beta chain features in type 1 diabetes. Whole-study results and caveats: The study found moderately but significantly shorter TCRB CDR3s in all four CD4+ subsets of Type 1 diabetes patients. Equally in patients and controls, PCR might preferentially amplify shorter templates.

Heparinised blood was drawn once per donor, averaging roughly 0.11 L. Purities over 95% were achieved in all sorted populations. This clone was detected a few times. Its antigen is not known. Sequencing targeted expressed TCRB transcripts, as all isolated RNA had been reverse transcribed. Generated by immunoSEQ multiplex PCR, the TCRdb table keeps only in-frame clones and is missing some. Here the sample spans approximately 470,000 clones, approximately 30% being singletons. Sequencing used naive CD4+ T cells from blood. This sequence originates from a man in his late teens or twenties in good health.

The CDR3 DNA is TGTGCCAGCAGTGGTGGACAGGGAGCTAACTATGGCTACACCTTC. Translation: CASSGGQGANYGYTF. This rearrangement joins TRBV2 to TRBJ1-2; 8 nucleotides match TRBD1. The V segment lost 4 bases and the J segment 0 bases; nucleotides outside the gene matches: 4. The germline V gene encodes CDR1 SNHLY and CDR2 FYNNEI. This CDR3 contains 15 residues.